The following is a T cell receptor beta chain sequence with its context. The sample is drawn from a study of control samples from healthy donors and cancer patients. The V gene's germline CDR1 is SEHNR and CDR2 FQNEAQ (reference sequence). V gave up 4 bases and J gave up 0 bases; unmatched junction bases: 3. CDR3 length equals 15 residues. TCRdb's table, derived via immunoSEQ multiplex PCR, lists solely in-frame clones and lacks some. The data contain roughly 89,000 clones, roughly 89% of them singletons. The chain carries TRBV7-9 and TRBJ1-3, with 7 bases identical to TRBD1. The receptor's source is a man in his forties or fifties in good health. The sequenced sample was blood. This CDR3 reads CASSYDRASGNTIYF. DNA for the CDR3: TGTGCCAGCAGCTACGACAGGGCCTCTGGAAACACCATATATTTT.